A single sample gave rise to the 20 T cell receptor beta chains below, sequenced in a study of blood T cell repertoires in COVID-19. Assay used: immunoSEQ multiplex PCR; TCRdb lists only in-frame clones, some missing. The sample has under 55,000 clones; 90% are singletons. Source material: peripheral blood. Source of these receptors: a human donor in a cohort sampled during active COVID-19.

This chain joins TRBV11-2 and TRBJ2-1; 10 bases line up with TRBD1. CDR1 and CDR2 (germline): SGHAT, FQNNGV. The CDR3 length is 16 residues. After removal of 5 bases from V and 5 bases from J, the junction contained 9 bases not matched to a gene. The CDR3 spells CASSSMWTGGNNEQFF. The CDR3 nucleotides read TGTGCCAGCAGCAGTATGTGGACAGGGGGTAACAATGAGCAGTTCTTC.

The chain has TRBV6-5 and TRBJ1-1; possibly TRBD1 for D (5 bases). There are 14 residues in the CDR3. In germline, CDR1 is MNHEY, CDR2 SVGAGI. The V end was cut by 7 bases, the J end by 2 bases, with 14 bases between. CDR3 coding DNA: TGTGCCAGCACGATAGGGGCTGGAAACACTGAAGCTTTCTTT. Translating it yields CASTIGAGNTEAFF.

The J gene is TRBJ2-7, the V gene TRBV18, with 8 bases fitting TRBD1. CDR1 and CDR2 from the germline V gene are KGHSH and LQKENI. CDR3 length: 15 residues. V shed 2 bases and J 1 base; nucleotides not matched to a gene: 4. The CDR3: CASSPVGQGSYEQYF. The CDR3 DNA reads as TGTGCCAGCTCACCAGTAGGACAGGGATCCTACGAGCAGTACTTC.

The chain combines TRBV2 with TRBJ2-7; TRBD1 matches 10 bases. Germline CDR1 reads SNHLY; CDR2 reads FYNNEI. V shed 8 bases and J 3 bases; nucleotides not matched to a gene: 10. The CDR3 runs 15 residues. CDR3 nucleotide sequence: TGTGCCAGCTCCAATCAGGGACAGGGGATCTACGAGCAGTACTTC. It yields the protein CASSNQGQGIYEQYF.

This sequence joins TRBV7-2 and TRBJ2-1; maybe TRBD1 (6 bases). V was shortened by 3 bases and J by 6 bases, with 12 bases between the two germline ends. This CDR3 is built from 14 residues. Germline V gene data show CDR1 as SGHTA and CDR2 as FQGNSA. CDR3 sequence: CASSLSRGPNEQFF. In DNA, the CDR3 is TGTGCCAGCAGCTTGAGCAGGGGACCCAATGAGCAGTTCTTC.

The chain employs TRBV24-1 and TRBJ2-6; D possibly corresponds to TRBD1 (6 bases). CDR3 length: 17 amino acids. Germline values: CDR1 KGHDR, CDR2 SFDVKD. Trimming took off 3 bases at V and 0 bases at J, with 11 bases between the two ends. For the CDR3, the DNA is TGTGCCACCAGTGATGTGAACAGGGACTCTGGGGCCAACGTCCTGACTTTC. Its translation: CATSDVNRDSGANVLTF.

This clone was seen only once. The rearrangement joins TRBV5-1 to TRBJ2-6; a possible D gene is TRBD1 (7 bases). Germline lookup yields CDR1 SGHRS and CDR2 YFSETQ. The CDR3 consists of 16 residues. V lost 4 bases, J lost 0 bases, and 11 bases lay in between. The chain's CDR3 is CASSPQGGSGANVLTF. Here the CDR3 DNA reads TGCGCCAGCAGCCCCCAGGGGGGCTCTGGGGCCAACGTCCTGACTTTC.

V gene TRBV6-5 combines with J gene TRBJ1-2; D unclear. V gave up 6 bases and J gave up 6 bases, with 8 bases separating them. Germline CDR1 is MNHEY and CDR2 is SVGAGI. This CDR3 comprises 11 residues. CDR3 sequence: CASSSEDGYTF. CDR3 nucleotide sequence: TGTGCCAGCAGCTCCGAGGATGGCTACACCTTC.

The rearrangement links TRBV9 to TRBJ1-2; possibly TRBD1 for D (5 bases). Germline V CDR1 and CDR2: SGDLS, YYNGEE. Trimming cost V 3 bases and J 5 bases, with 17 bases left between them. The CDR3 totals 15 residues. This CDR3 reads CASSASTDSTYGYTF. In DNA form, the CDR3 reads TGTGCCAGCAGCGCTAGTACAGACAGCACTTATGGCTACACCTTC.

The chain links TRBV6-5 to TRBJ2-7; 8 nucleotides line up with TRBD1. Germline trimming cut 6 bases from V and 5 bases from J; bases unmatched to any gene: 6. Germline V gene lookup returns CDR1 MNHEY and CDR2 SVGAGI. The CDR3 runs 13 residues. The CDR3 region has the DNA TGTGCCAGCAGAAGATCAGGGGGCAACGAGCAGTACGTC. The encoded protein is CASRRSGGNEQYV.

Only one count was recorded for this clone. The chain recombines TRBV5-1 with TRBJ1-4, with 8 bases identical to TRBD1. The CDR3 runs to 14 residues. After removal of 3 bases from V and 4 bases from J, the junction contained 2 bases not matched to a gene. CDR1 and CDR2 (germline): SGHRS, YFSETQ. CDR3 in amino acids: CASSWTGNNEKLFF. The DNA for the CDR3 is TGCGCCAGCAGCTGGACAGGGAATAATGAAAAACTGTTTTTT.

V and J are TRBV19 and TRBJ1-3, with 7 positions matching TRBD1. Germline CDR1 and CDR2: LNHDA and SQIVND (reference sequence). The CDR3 loop spans 17 amino acids. V shed 5 bases and J 4 bases; nucleotides not matched to a gene: 14. CDR3 protein: CASSPPQRGRAGNTIYF. CDR3 sequence (DNA): TGTGCCAGTAGTCCCCCCCAGAGGGGGCGAGCGGGAAACACCATATATTTT. Full variable domain (missing parts from reference TRBV19 and TRBJ1-3): DGGITQSPKYLFRKEGQNVTLSCEQNLNHDAMYWYRQDPGQGLRLIYYSQIVNDFQKGDIAEGYSVSREKKESFPLTVTSAQKNPTAFYLCASSPPQRGRAGNTIYFGEGSWLTVV.

This chain uses TRBV19 with TRBJ2-1, with D possibly being TRBD1 (6 bases). Trimming stripped 5 bases from V and 2 bases from J, with 13 bases between. Germline CDR1 reads LNHDA; CDR2 reads SQIVND (reference sequence). The CDR3 has 15 residues. CDR3 nucleotides: TGTGCCAGTAGTGTGACAGGAGGTACCTACAATGAGCAGTTCTTC. This encodes CASSVTGGTYNEQFF.

The chain couples TRBV7-9 to TRBJ1-2; TRBD1 matches at 8 bases. This CDR3 contains 14 residues. V gave up 5 bases and J gave up 7 bases; unmatched junction bases: 9. Germline assignment: CDR1 SEHNR and CDR2 FQNEAQ (reference sequence). The CDR3 sequence is CASSPTDRVGGYTF. CDR3 DNA sequence: TGTGCCAGCAGCCCAACGGACAGGGTGGGTGGCTACACCTTC.

V is TRBV7-9 and J is TRBJ2-3, with 7 bases fitting TRBD1. The CDR3 runs 15 residues. Germline CDR1 is SEHNR and CDR2 is FQNEAQ (reference sequence). The J segment lost 2 bases and the V segment lost 5 bases, leaving 7 bases of the junction unmatched. CDR3 sequence: CASSDSGTVTDTQYF. Here the CDR3 DNA reads TGTGCCAGCAGCGACTCGGGGACAGTCACAGATACGCAGTATTTT.

The V and J genes are TRBV11-2 and TRBJ2-3; perhaps TRBD1 as D (6 bases). Per germline, CDR1 SGHAT and CDR2 FQNNGV. With 1 base removed from V and 6 bases from J, the gap between germline ends came to 17 bases. The CDR3 covers 16 residues. CDR3 nucleotides: TGTGCCAGCAGCTTAGCCCCCCCAAACAGGGAGGATACGCAGTATTTT. Its protein is CASSLAPPNREDTQYF.

This clone was counted once. This chain joins TRBV3-1 (or the pseudogene TRBV3-2) and TRBJ2-3, with 8 bases lining up with TRBD2. Germline CDR1 is LGHDT and CDR2 is YNNKEL (reference sequence). Germline trimming cut 2 bases from V and 7 bases from J; bases unmatched to any gene: 20. The CDR3 totals 19 residues. The CDR3 DNA reads TGTGCCAGCAGCCAAAATTCCTTCGGCGGGAGGCTTTCCGTGTATACGCAGTATTTT. Protein product: CASSQNSFGGRLSVYTQYF.

The chain joins TRBV3-1 (or the pseudogene TRBV3-2) to TRBJ2-6, with no clear D. The germline V and J ends were trimmed by 6 bases and 4 bases, with 7 bases remaining between them. CDR3 size: 13 residues. Germline CDR1 and CDR2: LGHDT and YNNKEL (reference sequence). The CDR3 nucleotides read TGTGCCAGCAGTCAGGTAGGGGCCAACGTCCTGACTTTC. Residues: CASSQVGANVLTF.

V usage is TRBV4-1 and J usage is TRBJ1-5; 7 bases are a match to TRBD1. There are 15 residues in the CDR3. Germline loops: CDR1 MGHRA, CDR2 YSYEKL. Trimming cost V 0 bases and J 4 bases; bases outside gene matches: 3. The chain's CDR3 is CASSQDGTVNQPQHF. Written as DNA, the CDR3 is TGCGCCAGCAGCCAAGACGGGACAGTTAATCAGCCCCAGCATTTT.

The J gene is TRBJ2-7, the V gene TRBV2, with 10 bases identical to TRBD2. The ends lost 6 bases at V and 2 bases at J; junction bases unmatched: 10. Germline-derived CDR1 and CDR2 are SNHLY and FYNNEI. CDR3 length: 16 amino acids. The CDR3 nucleotides are TGTGCCAGCAGCGCTACGACTAGCGGGCCGGCCTACGAGCAGTACGTC. Its translation: CASSATTSGPAYEQYV.